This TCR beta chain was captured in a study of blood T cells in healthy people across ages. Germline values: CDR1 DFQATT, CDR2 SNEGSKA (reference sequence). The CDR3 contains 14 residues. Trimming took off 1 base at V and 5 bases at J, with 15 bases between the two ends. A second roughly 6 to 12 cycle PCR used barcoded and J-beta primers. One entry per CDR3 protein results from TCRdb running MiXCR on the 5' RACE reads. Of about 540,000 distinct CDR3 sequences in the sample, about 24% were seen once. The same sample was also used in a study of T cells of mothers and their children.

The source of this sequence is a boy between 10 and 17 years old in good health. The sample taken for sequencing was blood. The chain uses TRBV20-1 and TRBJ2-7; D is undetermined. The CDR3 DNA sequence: TGCAGTGCTAGAGGTCGCAGAGGTCCGAACGAGCAGTACTTC. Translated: CSARGRRGPNEQYF.